The sequence of this T cell receptor beta chain was determined in a study of technical replicates of blood from a handful of donors. The protocol was immunoSEQ multiplex PCR, while the TCRdb copy is restricted to in-frame clones and leaves out a portion. The data hold tens of thousands of clones, with 85% to 95% observed a single time. The CDR3 loop spans 12 amino acids. Trimming stripped 1 base from V and 4 bases from J, with 2 bases between. CDR1 MGHRA and CDR2 YSYEKL come from the germline V gene. The V and J genes are TRBV4-1 and TRBJ1-3; D gene ambiguous. This sequence was found in a human donor in good health. Input material: T cells isolated from PBMCs. The CDR3 loop is CASSQVGNTIYF. The CDR3 DNA is TGCGCCAGCAGCCAAGTAGGAAACACCATATATTTT.